Sequencing of this T cell receptor beta chain was carried out in a study of lymphopenia after photon versus proton radiotherapy. On this clone itself: Its antigen is not known.

Study-wide findings and caveats: Better survival with proton therapy was suggested as possible, not demonstrated. Proton therapy kept repertoires fairly stable, unlike photons, which gained effector/memory cells. Post-nadir diversity loss with photons came from oligoclonal expansion, particularly CD8+ Temra cells.

The method was immunoSEQ multiplex PCR; TCRdb's version includes in-frame clones alone and lacks a portion of them. The sample shows 25,000 to 35,000 clones, approximately 92% of them seen only once. V lost 6 bases to trimming and J lost 0 bases, with 18 bases between them. The CDR3 extends over 17 amino acids. The germline gives CDR1 LNHDA, CDR2 SQIVND (reference sequence). Specimen: peripheral blood, collected from a patient treated with proton-based radiotherapy. This chain joins TRBV19 and TRBJ1-5, with D unresolved. The sequence was obtained from a woman in her seventies with pancreatic cancer. Some clones in this sample may be carry-over from other donors' samples. The CDR3 protein is CASRSRRETISNQPQHF. The CDR3 DNA follows: TGTGCCAGTAGAAGCAGAAGGGAAACCATTAGCAATCAGCCCCAGCATTTT. Combining the CDR3 with reference TRBV19 and TRBJ1-5 gives the whole variable domain DGGITQSPKYLFRKEGQNVTLSCEQNLNHDAMYWYRQDPGQGLRLIYYSQIVNDFQKGDIAEGYSVSREKKESFPLTVTSAQKNPTAFYLCASRSRRETISNQPQHFGDGTRLSIL.